This T cell receptor (beta chain) was profiled in a study of cytomegalovirus exposure and HLA in healthy donors. Study-wide findings and caveats: When analyzed later, a missense DCLRE1C variant was found to be linked to TCR beta V- and J-gene trimming. One cluster of highly shared sequence variants probably arose as a sequencing artifact.

Comments on this clone: Antigen unknown.

After removal of 4 bases from V and 5 bases from J, the junction contained 8 bases not matched to a gene. The CDR3 extends over 15 amino acids. Germline CDR1 and CDR2: MNHEY and SMNVEV (reference sequence). PCR was performed using 60 Vbeta and 13 Jbeta primers. Generated by immunoSEQ multiplex PCR, the TCRdb table keeps only in-frame clones and is missing some. The sample yields approximately 89,000 clones, around four fifths seen once. This rearrangement joins TRBV27 to TRBJ2-5; 9 positions agree with TRBD1. This TCR was sampled from a man aged 25 to 45 in good health and CMV-seropositive. Sequencing used PBMCs. The CDR3 nucleotides read TGTGCCAGCAGTTGGGGACAGGGCAATTCGGAGACCCAGTACTTC. It translates to CASSWGQGNSETQYF.